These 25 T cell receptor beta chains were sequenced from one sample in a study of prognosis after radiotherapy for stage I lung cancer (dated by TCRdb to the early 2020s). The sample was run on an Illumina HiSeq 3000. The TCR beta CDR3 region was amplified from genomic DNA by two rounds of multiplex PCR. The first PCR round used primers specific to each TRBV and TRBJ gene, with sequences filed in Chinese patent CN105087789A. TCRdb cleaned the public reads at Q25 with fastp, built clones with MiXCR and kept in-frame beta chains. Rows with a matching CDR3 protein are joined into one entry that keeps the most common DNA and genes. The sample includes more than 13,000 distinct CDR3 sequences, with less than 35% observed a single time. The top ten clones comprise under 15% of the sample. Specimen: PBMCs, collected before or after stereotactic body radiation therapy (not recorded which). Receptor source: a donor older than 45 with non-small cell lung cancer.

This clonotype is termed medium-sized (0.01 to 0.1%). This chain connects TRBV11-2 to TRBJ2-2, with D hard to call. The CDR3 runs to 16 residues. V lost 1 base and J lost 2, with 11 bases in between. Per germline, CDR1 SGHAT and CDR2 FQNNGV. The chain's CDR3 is CASSLVGSKNTGELFF. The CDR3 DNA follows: TGTGCCAGCAGCTTAGTCGGTTCTAAAAACACCGGGGAGCTGTTTTTT.

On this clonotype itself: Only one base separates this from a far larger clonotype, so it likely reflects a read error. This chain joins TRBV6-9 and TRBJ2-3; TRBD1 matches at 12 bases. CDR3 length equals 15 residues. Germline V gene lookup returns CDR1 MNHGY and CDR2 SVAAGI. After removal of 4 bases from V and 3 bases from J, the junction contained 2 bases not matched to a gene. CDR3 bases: TGTGCCAGCAGTTGGGGACAGGGGGCAACAGATACGCAGTATTTT. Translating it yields CASSWGQGATDTQYF.

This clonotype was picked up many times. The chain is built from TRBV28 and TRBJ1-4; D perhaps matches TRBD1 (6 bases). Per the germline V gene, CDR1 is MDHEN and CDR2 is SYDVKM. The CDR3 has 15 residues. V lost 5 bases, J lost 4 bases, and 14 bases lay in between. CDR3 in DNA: TGTGCCAGCAGTCCCTGGACAGCGGTTAATGAAAAACTGTTTTTT. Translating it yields CASSPWTAVNEKLFF.

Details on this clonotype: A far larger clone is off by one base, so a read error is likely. The CDR3 sequence is CSAPASVHNEQFF. The CDR3 DNA is TGCAGTGCGCCGGCTAGCGTCCATAATGAGCAGTTCTTC. V is TRBV20-1 and J is TRBJ2-5, with D possibly TRBD2 on 6 matching bases. TRBJ2-1 explains the end of the DNA better; the J call may be wrong. The CDR3 length is 13 residues. Germline V gene sequence: CDR1 DFQATT, CDR2 SNEGSKA (reference sequence).

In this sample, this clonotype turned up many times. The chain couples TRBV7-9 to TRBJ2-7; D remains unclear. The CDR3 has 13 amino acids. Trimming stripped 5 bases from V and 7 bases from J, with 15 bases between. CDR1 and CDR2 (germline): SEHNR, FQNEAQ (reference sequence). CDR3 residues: CASSPRGRTEQYF. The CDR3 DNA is TGTGCCAGCAGCCCGCGTGGCCGGACGGAGCAGTACTTC.

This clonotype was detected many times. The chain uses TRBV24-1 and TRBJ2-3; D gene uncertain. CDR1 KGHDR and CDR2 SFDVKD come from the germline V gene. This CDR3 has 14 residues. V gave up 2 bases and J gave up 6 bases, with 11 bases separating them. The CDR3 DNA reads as TGTGCCACCAGTGATTACTCCGGCGGCGATACGCAGTATTTT. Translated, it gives CATSDYSGGDTQYF.

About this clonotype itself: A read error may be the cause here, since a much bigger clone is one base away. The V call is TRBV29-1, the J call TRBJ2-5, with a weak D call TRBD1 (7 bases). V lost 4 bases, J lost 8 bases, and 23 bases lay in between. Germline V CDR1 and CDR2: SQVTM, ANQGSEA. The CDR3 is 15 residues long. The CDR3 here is CSVVVRGVTPETQYF. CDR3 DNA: TGCAGCGTTGTCGTCAGGGGGGTCACCCCAGAAACCCAGTACTTC. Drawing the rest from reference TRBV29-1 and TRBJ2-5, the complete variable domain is SAVISQKPSRDICQRGTSLTIQCQVDSQVTMMFWYRQQPGQSLTLIATANQGSEATYESGFVIDKFPISRPNLTFSTLTVSNMSPEDSSIYLCSVVVRGVTPETQYFGPGTRLLVL.

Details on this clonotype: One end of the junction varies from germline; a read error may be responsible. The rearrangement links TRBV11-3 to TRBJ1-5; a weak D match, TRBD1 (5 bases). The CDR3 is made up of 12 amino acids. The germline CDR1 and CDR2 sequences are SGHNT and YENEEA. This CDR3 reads CASSSTESAPEF. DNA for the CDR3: TGTGCCAGCAGCTCGACAGAATCAGCCCCAGAATTT.

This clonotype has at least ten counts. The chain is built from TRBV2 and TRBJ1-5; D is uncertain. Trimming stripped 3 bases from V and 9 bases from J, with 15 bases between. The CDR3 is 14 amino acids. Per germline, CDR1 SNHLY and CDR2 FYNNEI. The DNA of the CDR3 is TGTGCCAGCAGTGATCAAGGGCCCGTGGGGCCCCAGCATTTT. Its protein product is CASSDQGPVGPQHF.

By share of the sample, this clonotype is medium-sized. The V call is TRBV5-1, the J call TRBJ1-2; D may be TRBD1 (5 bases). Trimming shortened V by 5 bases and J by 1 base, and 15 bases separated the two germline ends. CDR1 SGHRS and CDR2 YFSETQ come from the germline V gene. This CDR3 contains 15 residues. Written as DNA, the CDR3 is TGCGCCAGCAGACTGACCGGGACCGATAACTATGGCTACACCTTC. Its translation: CASRLTGTDNYGYTF.

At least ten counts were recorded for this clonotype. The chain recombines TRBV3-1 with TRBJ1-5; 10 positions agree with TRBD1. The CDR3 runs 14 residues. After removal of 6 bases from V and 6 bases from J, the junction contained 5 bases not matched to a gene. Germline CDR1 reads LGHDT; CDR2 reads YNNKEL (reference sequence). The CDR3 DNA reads TGTGCCAGCAGTGGGGGGACAGGGGCTCAGCCCCAGCATTTT. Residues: CASSGGTGAQPQHF.

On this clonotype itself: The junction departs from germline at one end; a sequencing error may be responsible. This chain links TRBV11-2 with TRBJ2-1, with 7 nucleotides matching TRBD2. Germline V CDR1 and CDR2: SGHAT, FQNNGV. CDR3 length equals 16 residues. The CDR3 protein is CASSKGRDRWYNEQFF. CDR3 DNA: TGCGCCAGCAGCAAGGGGAGGGATAGGTGGTACAATGAGCAGTTCTTC. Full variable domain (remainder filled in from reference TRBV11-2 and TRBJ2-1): EAGVAQSPRYKIIEKRQSVAFWCNPISGHATLYWYQQILGQGPKLLIQFQNNGVVDDSQLPKDRFSAERLKGVDSTLKIQPAKLEDSAVYLCASSKGRDRWYNEQFFGPGTRLTVL.

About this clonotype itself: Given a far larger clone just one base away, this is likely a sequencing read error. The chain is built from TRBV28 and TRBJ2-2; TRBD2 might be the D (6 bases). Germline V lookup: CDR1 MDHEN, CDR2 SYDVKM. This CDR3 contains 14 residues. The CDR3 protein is CTSSSYGGTGELFF. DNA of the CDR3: TGTACCAGCAGTTCCTACGGGGGCACCGGGGAGCTGTTTTTT.

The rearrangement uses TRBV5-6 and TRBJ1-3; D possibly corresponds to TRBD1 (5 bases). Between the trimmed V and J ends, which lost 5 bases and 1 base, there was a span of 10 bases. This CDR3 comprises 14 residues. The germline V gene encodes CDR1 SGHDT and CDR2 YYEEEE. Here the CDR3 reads CASRDGGSGNTIYF. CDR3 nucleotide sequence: TGTGCCAGCAGAGACGGGGGGTCTGGAAACACCATATATTTT.

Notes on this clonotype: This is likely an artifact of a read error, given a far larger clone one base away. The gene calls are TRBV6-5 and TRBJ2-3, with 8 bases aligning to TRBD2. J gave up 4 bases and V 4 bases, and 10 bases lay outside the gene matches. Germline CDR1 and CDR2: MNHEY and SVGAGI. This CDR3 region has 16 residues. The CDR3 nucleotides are TGTGCCAGCAGTTTGAGTATCGGGGGGGGCGCAGATACGCAGTATTTT. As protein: CASSLSIGGGADTQYF.

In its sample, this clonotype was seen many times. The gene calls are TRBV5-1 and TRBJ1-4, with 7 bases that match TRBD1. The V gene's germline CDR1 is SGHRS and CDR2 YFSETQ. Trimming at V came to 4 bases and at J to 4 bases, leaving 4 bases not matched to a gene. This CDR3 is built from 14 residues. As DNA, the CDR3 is TGCGCCAGCAGCAAGACAGGGTTTAATGAAAAACTGTTTTTT. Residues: CASSKTGFNEKLFF.

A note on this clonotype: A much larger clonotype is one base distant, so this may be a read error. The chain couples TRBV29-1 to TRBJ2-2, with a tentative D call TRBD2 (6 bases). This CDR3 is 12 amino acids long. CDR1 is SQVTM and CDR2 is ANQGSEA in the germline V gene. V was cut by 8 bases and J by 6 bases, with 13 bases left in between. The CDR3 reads CSSDRLAGELFF. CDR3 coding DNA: TGCAGCTCCGACCGACTAGCCGGGGAGCTGTTTTTT.

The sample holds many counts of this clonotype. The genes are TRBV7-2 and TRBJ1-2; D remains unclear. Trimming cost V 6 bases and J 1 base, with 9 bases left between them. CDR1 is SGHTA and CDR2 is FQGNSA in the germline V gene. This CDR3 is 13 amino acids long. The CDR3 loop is CASRWDFNYGYTF. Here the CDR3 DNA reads TGTGCCAGCAGGTGGGATTTTAACTATGGCTACACCTTC.

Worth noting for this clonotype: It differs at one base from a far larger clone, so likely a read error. This chain's CDR3 is CVSSEEARGTQYF. The CDR3, as DNA: TGTGTCAGCAGTGAAGAGGCTAGAGGGACCCAGTACTTC. The chain has TRBV6-1 and TRBJ2-4; D is unclear. The J call may not be correct, given that the DNA end is closer to TRBJ2-5. The CDR3 consists of 13 residues. CDR1 MNHNS and CDR2 SASEGT come from the germline V gene.

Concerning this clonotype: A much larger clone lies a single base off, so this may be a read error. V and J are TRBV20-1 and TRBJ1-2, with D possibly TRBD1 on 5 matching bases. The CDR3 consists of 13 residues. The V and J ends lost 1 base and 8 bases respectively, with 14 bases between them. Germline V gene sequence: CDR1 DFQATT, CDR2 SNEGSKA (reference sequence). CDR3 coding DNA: TGCAGTGCTAGAGTTAGGACATGGGGGGGCTACACCTTC. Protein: CSARVRTWGGYTF.

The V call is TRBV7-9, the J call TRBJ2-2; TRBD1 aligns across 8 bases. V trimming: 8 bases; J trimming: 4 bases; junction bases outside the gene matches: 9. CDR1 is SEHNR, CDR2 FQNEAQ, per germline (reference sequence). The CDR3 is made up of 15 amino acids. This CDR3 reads CASFRRTGFTGELFF. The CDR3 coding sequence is TGTGCCAGCTTCCGGCGGACAGGGTTCACCGGGGAGCTGTTTTTT.

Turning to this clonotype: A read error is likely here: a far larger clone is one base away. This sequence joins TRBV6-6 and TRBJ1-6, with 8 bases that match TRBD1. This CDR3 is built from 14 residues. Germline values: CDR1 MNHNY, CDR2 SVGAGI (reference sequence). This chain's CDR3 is CASNVDRGNLPLHF. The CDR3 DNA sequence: TGTGCCAGCAATGTCGACAGGGGCAATTTACCCCTCCACTTT.

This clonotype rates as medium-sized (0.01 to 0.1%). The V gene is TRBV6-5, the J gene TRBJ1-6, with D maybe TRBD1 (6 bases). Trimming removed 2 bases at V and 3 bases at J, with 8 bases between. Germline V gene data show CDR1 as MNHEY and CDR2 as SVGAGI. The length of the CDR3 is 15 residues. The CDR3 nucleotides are TGTGCCAGCAGTTACCGGGACAACTATAATTCACCCCTCCACTTT. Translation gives CASSYRDNYNSPLHF.

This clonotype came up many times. The chain's CDR3 is CASSQAGTGNYEQYF. In DNA, the CDR3 is TGTGCCAGCAGCCAAGCTGGGACAGGGAACTACGAGCAGTACTTC. This sequence joins TRBV4-2 and TRBJ2-7, with 9 positions matching TRBD1. This CDR3 spans 15 amino acids. CDR1 LGHNA and CDR2 YNFKEQ come from the germline V gene. J lost 3 bases, V lost 1 base, and 4 bases had no gene match.

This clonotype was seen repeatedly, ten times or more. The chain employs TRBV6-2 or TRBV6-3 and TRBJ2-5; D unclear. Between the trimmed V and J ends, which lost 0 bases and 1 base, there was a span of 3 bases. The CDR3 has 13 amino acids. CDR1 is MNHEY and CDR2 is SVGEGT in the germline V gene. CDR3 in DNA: TGTGCCAGCAGTTACTCATTCCAAGAGACCCAGTACTTC. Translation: CASSYSFQETQYF.